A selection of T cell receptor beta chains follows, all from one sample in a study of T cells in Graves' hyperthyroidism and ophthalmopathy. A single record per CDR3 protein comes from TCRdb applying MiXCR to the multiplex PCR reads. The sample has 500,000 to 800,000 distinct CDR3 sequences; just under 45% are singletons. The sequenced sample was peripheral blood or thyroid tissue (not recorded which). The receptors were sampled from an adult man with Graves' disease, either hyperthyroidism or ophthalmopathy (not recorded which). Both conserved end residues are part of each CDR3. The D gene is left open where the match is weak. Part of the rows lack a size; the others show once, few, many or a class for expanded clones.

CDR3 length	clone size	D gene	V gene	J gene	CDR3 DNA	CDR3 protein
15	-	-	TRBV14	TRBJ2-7	TGTGCCAGCAGCCCCTTTAGCTGGAGAGCGAACGAGCAGTACTTC	CASSPFSWRANEQYF
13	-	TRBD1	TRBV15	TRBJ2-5	TGTGCCACCAGCAGGGACAGGGACCAGCCCCAGTACTTC	CATSRDRDQPQYF
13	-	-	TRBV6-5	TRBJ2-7	TGTGCCATCAGTTACGGAGCGAGCTACGAGCAGTACTTC	CAISYGASYEQYF
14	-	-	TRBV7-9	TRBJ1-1	TGTGCCAGCAGTTTATCTGAGGGGTACACTGAAGCTTTCTTT	CASSLSEGYTEAFF
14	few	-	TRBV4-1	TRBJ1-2	TGCGCCAGCAGCCAAGCGCAGAATGGCTATGGCTACACCTTC	CASSQAQNGYGYTF
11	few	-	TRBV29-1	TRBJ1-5	TGCAGCTTTGTTGGTGGTCAGCCCCAGCATTTT	CSFVGGQPQHF
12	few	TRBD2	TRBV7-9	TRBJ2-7	TGTGCCAGCAGCATAGGGACTAACGAGCAGTACTTC	CASSIGTNEQYF
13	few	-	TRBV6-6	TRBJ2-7	TGTGCCAGCAGTTTGGCGGTTTCCTACGAGCAGTACTTC	CASSLAVSYEQYF
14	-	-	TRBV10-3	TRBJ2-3	TGTGCCATCAGTGAAGTAGGGTACACAGATACGCAGTATTTT	CAISEVGYTDTQYF
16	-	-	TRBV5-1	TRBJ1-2	TGCGCCAGCAGTCCCGCGGCCCTGGATCCTAACTATGGCTACACCTTC	CASSPAALDPNYGYTF
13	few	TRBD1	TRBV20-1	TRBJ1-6	TGCAGTGCACAACAGGGGAGGGATTCACCCCTCCACTTT	CSAQQGRDSPLHF
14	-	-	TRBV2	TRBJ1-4	TGTGCCAGCACCCCAGGAAGTGAGATGGGGAAACTGTTTTTT	CASTPGSEMGKLFF
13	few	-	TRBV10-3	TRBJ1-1	TGTGCCGTCAGTGAGTCCTCCAAGGCTGAAGCTTTCTTT	CAVSESSKAEAFF
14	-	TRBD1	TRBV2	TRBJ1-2	TGTGCCACCAGGCGGACAGGGCCGAAAGGGGGTTACACCTTC	CATRRTGPKGGYTF
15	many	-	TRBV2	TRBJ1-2	TGTGCCAGCAGTGAAGCGGCAGCTACTAACTATGGCTACACCTTC	CASSEAAATNYGYTF
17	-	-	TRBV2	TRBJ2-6	TGTGCCAGCAGGGACGCGGGACAGAGCTCTGGGGCCAACGTCCTGACTTTC	CASRDAGQSSGANVLTF
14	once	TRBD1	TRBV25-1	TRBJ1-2	TGTGCCCGAGGGGTTTCGGACAGGGCCTATGGCTACACCTTC	CARGVSDRAYGYTF
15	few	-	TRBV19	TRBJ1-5	TGTGCCAGTAGGAAGACAAGAGATAGCAATCAGCCCCAGCATTTT	CASRKTRDSNQPQHF
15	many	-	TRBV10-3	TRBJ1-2	TGTGCCATCAGTATTGGTCAGGGCTCAAACTATGGCTACACCTTC	CAISIGQGSNYGYTF
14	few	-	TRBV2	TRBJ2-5	TGTGCCAGCAGTGAATCTCAGGCCCAAGAGACCCAGTACTTC	CASSESQAQETQYF
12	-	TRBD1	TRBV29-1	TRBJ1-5	TGCAGCGCAGGGGGCGCCGGCAAGCCCCAGCATTTT	CSAGGAGKPQHF
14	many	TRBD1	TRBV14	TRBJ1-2	TGTGCCAGCAGACGCACCGGGACAGGGGATGGCTACACCTTC	CASRRTGTGDGYTF
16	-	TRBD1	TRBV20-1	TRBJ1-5	TGCAGTGCTATCCGGGCAGGGGGAGAAGGCAATCAGCCCCAGCATTTT	CSAIRAGGEGNQPQHF
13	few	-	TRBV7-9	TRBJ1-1	TGTGCCAGCAGCCCCAGGACCTCCGCTGAAGCTTTCTTT	CASSPRTSAEAFF
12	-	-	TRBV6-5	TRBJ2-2	TGTGCCAGCAGTTACAGAGCCGGGGAGCTGTTTTTT	CASSYRAGELFF
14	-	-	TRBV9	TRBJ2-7	TGTGCCAGCAGCCCGCCCACAGGGAGCTACGAGCAGTACTTC	CASSPPTGSYEQYF
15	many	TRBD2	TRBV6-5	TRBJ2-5	TGTGCCAGCAGTTTAGCGGGACGATACCAAGAGACCCAGTACTTC	CASSLAGRYQETQYF
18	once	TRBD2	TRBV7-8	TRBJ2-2	TGTGCCAGCAGCTACCGACTAGCGGGAGGGCCGGGCACCGGGGAGCTGTTTTTT	CASSYRLAGGPGTGELFF
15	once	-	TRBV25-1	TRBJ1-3	TGTGCTAGAGATTCCGCCGAAAACTCTGGAAACACCATATATTTT	CARDSAENSGNTIYF
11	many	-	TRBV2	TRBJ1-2	TGTGCCAGCAGTGGGAAGTATGGCTACACCTTC	CASSGKYGYTF
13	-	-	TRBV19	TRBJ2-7	TGTGCCAGCCCCCCCCTGCCTTCCTACGAGCAGTACTTC	CASPPLPSYEQYF
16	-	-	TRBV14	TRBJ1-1	TGTGCCAGCAGCCTTCGCACAGGGAGGAGGAACACTGAAGCTTTCTTT	CASSLRTGRRNTEAFF
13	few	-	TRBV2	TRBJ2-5	TGTGCCAGCAGTGGCGGTTTTCAAGAGACCCAGTACTTC	CASSGGFQETQYF
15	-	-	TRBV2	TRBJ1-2	TGTGTCAGCAGTGACCGAGTTCCGGGGGCTCGGGGCTACACCTTC	CVSSDRVPGARGYTF
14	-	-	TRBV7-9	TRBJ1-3	TGTGCCAGCAGCCGTGCCCGGGACGGAAACACCATATATTTT	CASSRARDGNTIYF
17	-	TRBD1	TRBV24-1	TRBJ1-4	TGTGCCACCAGTGAAGACACCGGGACAGGACAGAATGAAAAACTGTTTTTT	CATSEDTGTGQNEKLFF
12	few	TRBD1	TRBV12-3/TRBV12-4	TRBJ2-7	TGTGCCACCGGGACAGGGGCGCACGAGCAGTACTTC	CATGTGAHEQYF
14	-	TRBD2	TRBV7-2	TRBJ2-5	TGTGCCAGCAGCCAAATAGCGGGGCCAGAGACCCAGTACTTC	CASSQIAGPETQYF
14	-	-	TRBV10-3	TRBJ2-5	TGTGCCATCAGCACTCCTGTGGGGGCAGAGACCCAGTACTTC	CAISTPVGAETQYF
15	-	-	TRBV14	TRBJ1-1	TGTGCCAGCAGCTTAGATCTTAGGGGTTCATATGAAGCTTTCTTT	CASSLDLRGSYEAFF
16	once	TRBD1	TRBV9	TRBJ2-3	TGTGCCAGCAGCGTAGAAAACAGGGGTAGCACAGATACGCAGTATTTT	CASSVENRGSTDTQYF
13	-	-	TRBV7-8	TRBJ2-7	TGTGCCAGCGGCCAGAGGCAGACCTACGAGCAGTACTTC	CASGQRQTYEQYF
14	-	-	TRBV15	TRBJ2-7	TGTGCCACCAGTAGAACAGCGATGTCCTACGAGCAGTACTTC	CATSRTAMSYEQYF
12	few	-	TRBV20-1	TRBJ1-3	TGCAGTGCCGCCGACAGGATATACACCATATATTTT	CSAADRIYTIYF
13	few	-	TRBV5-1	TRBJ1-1	TGCGCCAGTGGGTGGGACGGGGACACTGAAGCTTTCTTT	CASGWDGDTEAFF
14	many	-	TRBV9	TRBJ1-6	TGTGCCAGCACGAGGAGTCCGAATAATTCACCCCTCCACTTT	CASTRSPNNSPLHF
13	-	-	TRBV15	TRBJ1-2	TGTGCCACCAGCAGAGTAAATACTGATGGCTACACCTTC	CATSRVNTDGYTF
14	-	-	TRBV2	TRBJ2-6	TGTGCCAGCGGTACGGGAGCTGGGGCCAACGTCCTGACTTTC	CASGTGAGANVLTF
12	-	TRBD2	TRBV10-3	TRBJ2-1	TGTGCCATCAGTTCGACTAGCATCGAGCAGTTCTTC	CAISSTSIEQFF
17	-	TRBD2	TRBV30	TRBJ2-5	TGTGCCTGGAGTGTAGTTGCGGGAGTAGGGGTGGGGGAGACCCAGTACTTC	CAWSVVAGVGVGETQYF
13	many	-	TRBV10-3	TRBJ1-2	TGTGCCATCACTTCCGGGGCTAACTATGGCTACACCTTC	CAITSGANYGYTF
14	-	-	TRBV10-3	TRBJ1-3	TGTGCCATCAGTCTAGCGGACTCTGGAAACACCATATATTTT	CAISLADSGNTIYF
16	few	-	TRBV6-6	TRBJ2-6	TGTGCCAGCAGTTACTCGCCAGGCTCTGGGGCCAACGTCCTGACTTTC	CASSYSPGSGANVLTF
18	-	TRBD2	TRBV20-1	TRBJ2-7	TGCAGTGCTAGAGATAGCGGTTTAGGGGGGACTAGCGGGACGGAGCAGTACTTC	CSARDSGLGGTSGTEQYF
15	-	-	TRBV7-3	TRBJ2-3	TGTGCCAGCAGCGCGCGCGGGGGCCTCACAGATACGCAGTATTTT	CASSARGGLTDTQYF
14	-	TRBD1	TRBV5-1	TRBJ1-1	TGCGCCAGCAGCTTGGAGGGACAGGGGGTACAAGCTTTCTTT	CASSLEGQGVQAFF
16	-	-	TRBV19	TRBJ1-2	TGTGCCAGTAGTATTGGTCGGGGGGCGACTTCCTATGGCTACACCTTC	CASSIGRGATSYGYTF
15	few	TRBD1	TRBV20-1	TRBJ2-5	TGCAGTGCGTCCGAGACAGGGGTAGACCAAGAGACCCAGTACTTC	CSASETGVDQETQYF
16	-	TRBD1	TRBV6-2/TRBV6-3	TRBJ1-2	TGTGCCAGCAGTTACTCGGGACAGCTCCCTAACTATGGCTACACCTTC	CASSYSGQLPNYGYTF
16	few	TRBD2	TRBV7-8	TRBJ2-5	TGTGCCAGCAGCTTGGCTCTAGCGGGGCCTCAAGAGACCCAGTACTTC	CASSLALAGPQETQYF